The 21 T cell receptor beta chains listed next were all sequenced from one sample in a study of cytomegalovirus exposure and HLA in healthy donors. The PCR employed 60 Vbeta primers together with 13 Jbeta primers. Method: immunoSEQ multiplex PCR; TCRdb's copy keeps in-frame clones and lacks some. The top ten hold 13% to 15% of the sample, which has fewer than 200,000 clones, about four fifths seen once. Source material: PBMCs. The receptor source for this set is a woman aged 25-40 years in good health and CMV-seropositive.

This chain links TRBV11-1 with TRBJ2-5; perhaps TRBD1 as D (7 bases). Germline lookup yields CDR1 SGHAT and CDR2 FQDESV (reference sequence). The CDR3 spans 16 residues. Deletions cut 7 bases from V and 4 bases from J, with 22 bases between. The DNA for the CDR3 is TGTGCCAGCACCGTAACCCGGGGCCAGGGGGGAGAGACCCAGTACTTC. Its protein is CASTVTRGQGGETQYF.

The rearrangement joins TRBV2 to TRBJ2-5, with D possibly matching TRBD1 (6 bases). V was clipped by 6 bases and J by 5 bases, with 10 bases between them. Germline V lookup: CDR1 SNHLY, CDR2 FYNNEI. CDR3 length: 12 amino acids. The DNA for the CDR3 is TGTGCCAGCAGACAGGGATGGGAGACCCAGTACTTC. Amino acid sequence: CASRQGWETQYF. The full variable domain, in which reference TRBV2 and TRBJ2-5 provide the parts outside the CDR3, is EPEVTQTPSHQVTQMGQEVILRCVPISNHLYFYWYRQILGQKVEFLVSFYNNEISEKSEIFDDQFSVERPDGSNFTLKIRSTKLEDSAMYFCASRQGWETQYFGPGTRLLVL.

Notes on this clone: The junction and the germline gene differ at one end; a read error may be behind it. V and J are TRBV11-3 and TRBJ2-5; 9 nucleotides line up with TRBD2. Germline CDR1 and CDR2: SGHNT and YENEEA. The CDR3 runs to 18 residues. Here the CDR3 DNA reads TGTGCCAGCAGCCGAAGGATTAGCGGGAGTAATGCCCAAGCGACCCAGTACTTC. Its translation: CASSRRISGSNAQATQYF.

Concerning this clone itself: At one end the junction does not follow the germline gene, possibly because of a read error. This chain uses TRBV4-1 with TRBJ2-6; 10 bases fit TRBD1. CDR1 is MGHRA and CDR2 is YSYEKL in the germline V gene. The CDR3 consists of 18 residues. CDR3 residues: CASSQDRQGASGANGLTF. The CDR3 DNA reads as TGCGCCAGCAGCCAAGATCGACAGGGGGCTAGTGGGGCCAACGGCCTGACTTTC.

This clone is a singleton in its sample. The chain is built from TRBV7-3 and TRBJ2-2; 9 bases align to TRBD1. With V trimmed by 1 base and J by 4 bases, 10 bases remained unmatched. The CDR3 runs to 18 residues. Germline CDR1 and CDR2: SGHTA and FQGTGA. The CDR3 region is CASSLRSGTGQGTGELFF. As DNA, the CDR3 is TGTGCCAGCAGCTTAAGGTCGGGGACGGGACAGGGCACCGGGGAGCTGTTTTTT.

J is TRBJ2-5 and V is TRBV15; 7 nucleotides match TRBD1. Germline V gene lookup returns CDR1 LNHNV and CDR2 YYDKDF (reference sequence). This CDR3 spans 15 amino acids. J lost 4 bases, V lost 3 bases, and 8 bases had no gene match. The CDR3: CATSSQRQGRETQYF. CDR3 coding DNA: TGTGCCACCAGCAGTCAAAGACAGGGCAGAGAGACCCAGTACTTC.

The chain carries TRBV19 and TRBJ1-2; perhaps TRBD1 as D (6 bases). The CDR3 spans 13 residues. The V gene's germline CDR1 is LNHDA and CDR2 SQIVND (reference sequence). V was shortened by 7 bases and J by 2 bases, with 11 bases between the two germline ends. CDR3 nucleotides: TGTGCCAGTATCCAAACAGGGAACTATGGCTACACCTTC. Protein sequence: CASIQTGNYGYTF.

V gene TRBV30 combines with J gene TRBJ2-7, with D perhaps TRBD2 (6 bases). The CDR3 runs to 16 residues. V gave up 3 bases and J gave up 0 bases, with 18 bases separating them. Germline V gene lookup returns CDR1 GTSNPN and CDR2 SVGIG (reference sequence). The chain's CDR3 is CAWSPRGAGPSYEQYF. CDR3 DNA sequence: TGTGCCTGGAGCCCTCGGGGCGCGGGACCCTCCTACGAGCAGTACTTC.

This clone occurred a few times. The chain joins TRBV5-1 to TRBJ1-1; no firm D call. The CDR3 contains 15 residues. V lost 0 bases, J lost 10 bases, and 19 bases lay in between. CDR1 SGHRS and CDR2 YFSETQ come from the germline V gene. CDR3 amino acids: CASSLGGRGRGAAFF. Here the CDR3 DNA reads TGCGCCAGCAGCTTGGGTGGACGGGGAAGAGGAGCAGCTTTCTTT.

Written as DNA, the CDR3 is TGCGCCAGCAGCCAAGCAAGCTTGGCGGGAGAGAGGGGAAAGTACGAGCAGTACTTC. Amino acids: CASSQASLAGERGKYEQYF. The gene calls are TRBV4-3 and TRBJ2-7; 7 bases map to TRBD2. Trimming removed 1 base from V and 4 bases from J; junction bases left unmatched: 19. This CDR3 contains 19 residues. Germline CDR1 LGHNA, CDR2 YSLEER.

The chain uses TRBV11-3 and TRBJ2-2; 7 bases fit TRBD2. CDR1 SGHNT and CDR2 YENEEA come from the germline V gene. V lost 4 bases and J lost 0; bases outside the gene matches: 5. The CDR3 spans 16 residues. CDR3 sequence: CASSSGGGANTGELFF. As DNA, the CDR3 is TGTGCCAGCAGCTCCGGTGGGGGGGCGAACACCGGGGAGCTGTTTTTT.

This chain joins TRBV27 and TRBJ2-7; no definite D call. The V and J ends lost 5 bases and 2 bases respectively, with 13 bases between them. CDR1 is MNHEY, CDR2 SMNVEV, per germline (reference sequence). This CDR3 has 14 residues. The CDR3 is CASSPRVPPYEQYF. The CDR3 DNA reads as TGTGCCAGCAGTCCTCGGGTCCCTCCCTACGAGCAGTACTTC.

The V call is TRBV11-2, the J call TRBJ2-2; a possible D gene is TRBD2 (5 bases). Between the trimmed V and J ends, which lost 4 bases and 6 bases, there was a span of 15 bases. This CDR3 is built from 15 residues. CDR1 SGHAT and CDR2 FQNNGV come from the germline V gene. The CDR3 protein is CASSSYPLGAGELFF. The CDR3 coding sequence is TGTGCCAGCAGCTCCTATCCTCTCGGGGCCGGGGAGCTGTTTTTT.

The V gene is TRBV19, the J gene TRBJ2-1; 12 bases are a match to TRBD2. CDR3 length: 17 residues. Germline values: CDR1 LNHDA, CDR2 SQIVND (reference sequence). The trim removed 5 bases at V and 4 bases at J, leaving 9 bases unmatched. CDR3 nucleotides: TGTGCCAGTAGTCTTCTTGCCGGGACTAGCGGGTACAATGAGCAGTTCTTC. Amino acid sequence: CASSLLAGTSGYNEQFF.

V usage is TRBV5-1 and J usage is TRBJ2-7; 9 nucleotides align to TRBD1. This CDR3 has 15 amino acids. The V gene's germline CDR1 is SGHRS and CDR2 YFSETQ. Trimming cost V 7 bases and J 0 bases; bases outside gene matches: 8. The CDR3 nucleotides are TGCGCCAGCGGGGTAACGGGACAGGGCTCCTACGAGCAGTACTTC. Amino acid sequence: CASGVTGQGSYEQYF.

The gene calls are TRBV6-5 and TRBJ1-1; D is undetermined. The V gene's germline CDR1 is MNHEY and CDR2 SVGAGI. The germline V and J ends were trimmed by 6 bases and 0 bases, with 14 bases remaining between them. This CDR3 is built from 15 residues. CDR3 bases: TGTGCCAGCAGCCCGCGGAGTTCCATGAACACTGAAGCTTTCTTT. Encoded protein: CASSPRSSMNTEAFF.

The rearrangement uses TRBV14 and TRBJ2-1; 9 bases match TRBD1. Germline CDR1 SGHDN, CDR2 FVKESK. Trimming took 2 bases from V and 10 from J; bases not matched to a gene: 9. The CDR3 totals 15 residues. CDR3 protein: CASSQMRTGDSEQFF. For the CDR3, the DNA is TGTGCCAGCAGCCAAATGAGGACAGGGGATTCAGAGCAGTTCTTC.

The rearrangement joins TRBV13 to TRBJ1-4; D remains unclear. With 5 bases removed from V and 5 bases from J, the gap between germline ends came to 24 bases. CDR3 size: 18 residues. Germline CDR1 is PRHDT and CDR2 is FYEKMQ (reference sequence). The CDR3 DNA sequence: TGTGCCAGCAGCCTACAATCACCCACGGTAGGAGGGAATGAAAAACTGTTTTTT. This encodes CASSLQSPTVGGNEKLFF. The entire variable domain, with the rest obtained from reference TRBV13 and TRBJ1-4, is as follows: AAGVIQSPRHLIKEKRETATLKCYPIPRHDTVYWYQQGPGQDPQFLISFYEKMQSDKGSIPDRFSAQQFSDYHSELNMSSLELGDSALYFCASSLQSPTVGGNEKLFFGSGTQLSVL.

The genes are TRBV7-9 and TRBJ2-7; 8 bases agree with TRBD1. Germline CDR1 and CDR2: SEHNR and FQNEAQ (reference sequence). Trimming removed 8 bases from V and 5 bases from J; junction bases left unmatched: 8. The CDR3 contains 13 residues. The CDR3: CASSPTGANEQYF. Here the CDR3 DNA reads TGTGCCAGCTCGCCGACAGGGGCAAACGAGCAGTACTTC.

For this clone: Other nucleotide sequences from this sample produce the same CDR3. The CDR3 is CASRRGSGNTIYF. CDR3 coding DNA: TGTGCCAGCAGAAGGGGGTCTGGAAACACCATATATTTT. The rearrangement joins TRBV6-5 to TRBJ1-3; maybe TRBD1 (6 bases). With 6 bases removed from V and 1 base from J, the gap between germline ends came to 7 bases. Germline V lookup: CDR1 MNHEY, CDR2 SVGAGI. The length of the CDR3 is 13 residues.

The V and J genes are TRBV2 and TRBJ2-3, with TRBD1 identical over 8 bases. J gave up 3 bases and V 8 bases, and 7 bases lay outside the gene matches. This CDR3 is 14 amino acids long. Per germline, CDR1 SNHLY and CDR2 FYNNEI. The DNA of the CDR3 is TGTGCCAGCGGACAGGGTTCTCTAACAGATACGCAGTATTTT. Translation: CASGQGSLTDTQYF.